The 18 T cell receptor beta chains below come from one sample, sequenced in a study of cytotoxic CD8 clonotypes in ibrutinib-treated CLL. TCRdb's table, derived via immunoSEQ multiplex PCR, lists solely in-frame clones and lacks some. The sample shows more than 140,000 clones, around three quarters of them seen only once. Sequencing used PBMCs, obtained after 12 months of ibrutinib treatment. These receptors came from a human donor with chronic lymphocytic leukemia.

Comment on this clone: The sample carries other DNA sequences with the same CDR3. This chain joins TRBV7-8 and TRBJ1-1, with 10 bases aligning to TRBD1. Germline trimming cut 2 bases from V and 2 bases from J; bases unmatched to any gene: 5. The CDR3 extends over 16 amino acids. The germline V gene has CDR1 SGHVS and CDR2 FQNEAQ. CDR3 amino acids: CASSLRDRGSNTEAFF. CDR3 coding DNA: TGTGCCAGCAGCTTAAGGGACAGGGGCTCAAACACTGAAGCTTTCTTT.

Many counts were recorded for this clone. This sequence joins TRBV7-2 and TRBJ2-5; D not certain. The CDR3 runs 10 residues. Trimming shortened V by 6 bases and J by 5 bases, and 4 bases separated the two germline ends. From germline, CDR1 is SGHTA and CDR2 FQGNSA. The CDR3 nucleotides read TGTGCCAGCAGTCGGGAGACCCAGTACTTC. This translates into CASSRETQYF.

This clone was counted only a few times. CDR3 nucleotide sequence: TGCAGTGCTTCTGACGGGAATGAAGCTTTCTTT. Translation: CSASDGNEAFF. The chain recombines TRBV20-1 with TRBJ1-1; D uncertain. The germline CDR1 and CDR2 sequences are DFQATT and SNEGSKA (reference sequence). This CDR3 is 11 amino acids long. V was shortened by 5 bases and J by 7 bases, with 11 bases between the two germline ends.

CDR3 region: CASSLGNYGSPLHF. Written as DNA, the CDR3 is TGTGCCAGCAGCTTAGGGAATTATGGTTCACCCCTCCACTTT. This chain links TRBV7-9 with TRBJ1-6; no definite D call. This CDR3 region has 14 residues. Trimming pared 1 base from V and 9 bases from J, leaving 10 bases between. Germline V gives CDR1 SEHNR, CDR2 FQNEAQ (reference sequence).

The rearrangement links TRBV5-1 to TRBJ1-2; a possible D gene is TRBD1 (6 bases). Germline V CDR1 and CDR2: SGHRS, YFSETQ. V lost 4 bases to trimming and J lost 12 bases, with 28 bases between them. The CDR3 consists of 16 residues. The CDR3 DNA reads TGCGCCAGCAGCCGATTGGGGCAGGGGTTCGAAGGAGGTGACACCTTC. Translation: CASSRLGQGFEGGDTF.

This clone was counted between two and nine times. DNA of the CDR3: TGCGCCAGCAGCTTGGCCGAGGACAGGGGAACAAGAGGCTACACCTTC. Protein product: CASSLAEDRGTRGYTF. This chain joins TRBV5-1 and TRBJ1-2; 9 nucleotides align to TRBD1. The CDR3 sequence is 16 residues long. Germline CDR1 and CDR2: SGHRS and YFSETQ. After removal of 0 bases from V and 8 bases from J, the junction contained 11 bases not matched to a gene.

The chain combines TRBV6-5 with TRBJ1-5; D might be TRBD1 (6 bases). CDR1 and CDR2 (germline): MNHEY, SVGAGI. The CDR3 has 14 residues. The ends were cut back, 6 bases at V and 3 bases at J, with 12 bases in the middle. CDR3 residues: CASRPGQFNQPQHF. The CDR3 DNA reads as TGTGCCAGCAGACCCGGACAGTTCAATCAGCCCCAGCATTTT.

The chain recombines TRBV5-5 with TRBJ1-5; D gene uncertain. Germline V gene sequence: CDR1 SGHKS, CDR2 YYEKEE (reference sequence). The CDR3 covers 15 residues. Trimming stripped 2 bases from V and 3 bases from J, with 12 bases between. The CDR3 DNA is TGTGCCAGCAGCTTAGTTAGCAGTAACAATCAGCCCCAGCATTTT. This gives the protein CASSLVSSNNQPQHF.

The rearrangement joins TRBV4-3 to TRBJ2-7; 9 nucleotides match TRBD1. The V and J ends lost 4 bases and 4 bases, in that order; junction bases with no gene match: 8. This CDR3 has 15 amino acids. From germline, CDR1 is LGHNA and CDR2 YSLEER. The CDR3: CASSRLGTGSYEQYF. The CDR3 DNA is TGCGCCAGCAGCCGCCTGGGGACAGGGTCGTACGAGCAGTACTTC.

This chain uses TRBV19 with TRBJ2-5, with a tentative D call TRBD2 (6 bases). This CDR3 has 15 amino acids. Germline CDR1 LNHDA, CDR2 SQIVND (reference sequence). Trimming cost V 6 bases and J 6 bases, with 20 bases left between them. CDR3 coding DNA: TGTGCCAGTAGGCGCACCGGGGGTGAGGAAAAGACCCAGTACTTC. Its translation is CASRRTGGEEKTQYF.

The chain uses TRBV20-1 and TRBJ1-1; TRBD1 matches 8 bases. V lost 5 bases, J lost 7 bases, and 3 bases stayed unmatched. This CDR3 contains 11 residues. In germline, CDR1 is DFQATT, CDR2 SNEGSKA (reference sequence). Written as DNA, the CDR3 is TGCAGTGCTGCCAGGGGGCTTGAAGCTTTCTTT. Translation: CSAARGLEAFF.

The chain links TRBV6-5 to TRBJ2-3; D possibly corresponds to TRBD1 (6 bases). Germline-derived CDR1 and CDR2 are MNHEY and SVGAGI. V was trimmed by 2 bases and J by 6 bases, leaving 12 bases between them. This CDR3 spans 14 amino acids. CDR3 sequence: CASSYLTGGDTQYF. The CDR3, as DNA: TGTGCCAGCAGTTACCTGACTGGGGGCGATACGCAGTATTTT.

The chain employs TRBV19 and TRBJ2-7, with D maybe TRBD1 (6 bases). This CDR3 contains 15 residues. Germline values: CDR1 LNHDA, CDR2 SQIVND (reference sequence). Trimming shortened V by 6 bases and J by 4 bases, and 19 bases separated the two germline ends. CDR3 coding DNA: TGTGCCAGTAGCAGGACAGCACCGAAGGGGTACGAGCAGTACTTC. Its translation is CASSRTAPKGYEQYF.

This clone was observed a single time. The J gene is TRBJ2-7, the V gene TRBV6-1, with 7 positions matching TRBD1. The CDR3 consists of 16 residues. Germline lookup yields CDR1 MNHNS and CDR2 SASEGT. The trim removed 3 bases at V and 2 bases at J, leaving 10 bases unmatched. This CDR3 reads CASSERTDRVTYEQYF. CDR3 in DNA: TGTGCCAGCAGTGAGAGAACTGACAGGGTTACCTACGAGCAGTACTTC.

The rearrangement joins TRBV5-6 to TRBJ2-5; weak D call: TRBD2 (5 bases). Per the germline V gene, CDR1 is SGHDT and CDR2 is YYEEEE. V shed 0 bases and J shed 5 bases, with 8 bases lying between them. The CDR3 loop spans 13 amino acids. For the CDR3, the DNA is TGTGCCAGCAGCTTGGCTGGCGGGGAGACCCAGTACTTC. Translation: CASSLAGGETQYF.

V usage is TRBV7-2 and J usage is TRBJ2-7, with D unclear. Germline V gene data show CDR1 as SGHTA and CDR2 as FQGNSA. This CDR3 is 15 amino acids long. Trimming pared 0 bases from V and 4 bases from J, leaving 13 bases between. The CDR3 nucleotides read TGTGCCAGCAGCTTAGCTCCGGGTTCAGGTTACGAGCAGTACTTC. Protein: CASSLAPGSGYEQYF.

This clone was seen a few times. The chain carries TRBV27 and TRBJ1-5; TRBD1 matches 10 bases. The V gene end was trimmed by 4 bases and the J gene end by 6 bases; junction bases not matched to a gene: 9. The germline V gene has CDR1 MNHEY and CDR2 SMNVEV (reference sequence). The CDR3 consists of 16 residues. For the CDR3, the DNA is TGTGCCAGCAGTTCCACCGGGACAGGGGTGAGTCAGCCCCAGCATTTT. Encoded protein: CASSSTGTGVSQPQHF.

CDR3 sequence: CASSSEGGLGNSPLHF. The CDR3 nucleotides read TGTGCCAGCAGCTCTGAGGGGGGGTTAGGTAATTCACCCCTCCACTTT. The chain employs TRBV7-6 and TRBJ1-6; D perhaps matches TRBD1 (6 bases). Trimming took 4 bases from V and 6 from J, leaving 16 bases between them. In germline, CDR1 is SGHVS, CDR2 FNYEAQ. There are 16 residues in the CDR3.